The next 9 T cell receptor beta chains were all read from a single sample in a study of PD-1 blockade in classical Hodgkin lymphoma. Exposure to brentuximab vedotin varied, and each patient had relapsed following autologous stem cell transplantation. Magnetic negative selection of thawed PBMCs was the method by which CD4+ T cells were purified. TCRdb's copy holds only in-frame clones and misses some; the assay was immunoSEQ multiplex PCR. The sample yields 16,000 or so clones, 85% seen once. The specimen comprised CD4+ T cells from blood, sampled at baseline. The receptors were gathered from a human donor with classical Hodgkin lymphoma.

The chain joins TRBV27 to TRBJ2-7; D assignment may be TRBD1 or TRBD2 (5 bases each). Trimming left V 3 bases short and J 0 bases short, with 12 bases between. The CDR3 is 15 residues long. Germline CDR1 is MNHEY and CDR2 is SMNVEV (reference sequence). CDR3: CASSFGGVGSYEQYF. Written as DNA, the CDR3 is TGTGCCAGCAGTTTTGGGGGAGTGGGCTCCTACGAGCAGTACTTC.

This clone has a handful of counts. The gene calls are TRBV7-9 and TRBJ1-2, with D perhaps matching TRBD1 (6 bases). V was trimmed by 6 bases and J by 7 bases, leaving 18 bases between them. This CDR3 has 14 amino acids. Per the germline V gene, CDR1 is SEHNR and CDR2 is FQNEAQ (reference sequence). The CDR3 DNA reads TGTGCCAGCAGGCGTTTTAAGGAGGGGGGTGGCTACACCTTC. Its protein is CASRRFKEGGGYTF.

V gene TRBV6-6 combines with J gene TRBJ1-5; weak D call: TRBD1 (5 bases). This CDR3 spans 14 amino acids. Trimming removed 1 base at V and 4 bases at J, with 8 bases between. CDR1 is MNHNY, CDR2 SVGAGI, per germline (reference sequence). CDR3 residues: CASSYLYRNQPQHF. The CDR3 nucleotides are TGTGCCAGCAGTTACTTATACAGGAATCAGCCCCAGCATTTT.

The sample holds one count of this clone. The gene calls are TRBV9 and TRBJ2-6; perhaps TRBD2 as D (6 bases). Germline CDR1 is SGDLS and CDR2 is YYNGEE. V was pared by 7 bases and J by 0 bases, with 8 bases between. The CDR3 totals 14 residues. The CDR3 bases are TGTGCCAGCGGCGGGACCTCTGGGGCCAACGTCCTGACTTTC. It yields the protein CASGGTSGANVLTF.

The chain combines TRBV28 with TRBJ2-7; maybe TRBD1 (5 bases). The ends were cut back, 6 bases at V and 2 bases at J, with 11 bases in the middle. This CDR3 is 13 amino acids long. CDR1 MDHEN and CDR2 SYDVKM come from the germline V gene. This CDR3 is CASSQGQPYEQYF. The CDR3 DNA is TGTGCCAGCAGCCAGGGCCAACCCTACGAGCAGTACTTC.

This chain connects TRBV5-6 to TRBJ2-3; TRBD2 is a possible D gene (5 bases). This CDR3 region has 14 residues. The germline V gene has CDR1 SGHDT and CDR2 YYEEEE. Trimming removed 3 bases from V and 6 bases from J, with 14 bases in between. CDR3 amino acids: CASSSLGFGDTQYF. The CDR3 bases are TGTGCCAGCAGCTCACTAGGATTTGGTGATACGCAGTATTTT.

The chain recombines TRBV7-8 with TRBJ2-4, with 7 bases aligning to TRBD2. V trimming: 5 bases; J trimming: 9 bases; junction bases outside the gene matches: 10. Per the germline V gene, CDR1 is SGHVS and CDR2 is FQNEAQ. CDR3 length: 14 residues. The DNA for the CDR3 is TGTGCCAGCAGCAACCATGGGGAGGGCGGCATTCAGTACTTC. The encoded protein is CASSNHGEGGIQYF.

V and J are TRBV9 and TRBJ2-3, with 7 nucleotides matching TRBD2. The CDR3 totals 15 residues. V shed 0 bases, J shed 0 bases, and the junction held 1 base outside the gene matches. The germline gives CDR1 SGDLS, CDR2 YYNGEE. The CDR3: CASSVVGGSTDTQYF. DNA of the CDR3: TGTGCCAGCAGCGTAGTCGGGGGGAGCACAGATACGCAGTATTTT.

The chain joins TRBV6-6 to TRBJ2-2; D is unclear. The CDR3 sequence is 13 residues long. V lost 5 bases and J 1 base, leaving 5 bases between the germline ends. CDR1 is MNHNY and CDR2 is SVGAGI in the germline V gene (reference sequence). The CDR3 DNA is TGTGCCAGCAGTCGGCAGAACACCGGGGAGCTGTTTTTT. Protein product: CASSRQNTGELFF.